This T cell receptor beta chain derives from a study of CD8 T cells in ankylosing spondylitis. Whole-study results and caveats: Ankylosing spondylitis blood appeared to carry a characteristic TCR beta motif of roughly 8 highly homologous variants.

This clonotype showed up many times. Antigen unknown. TCRdb recomputed calls from the 5' RACE reads with MiXCR, one row per CDR3 protein. The sample includes under 950,000 distinct CDR3 sequences, around 20% of them seen just once. This CDR3 has 15 amino acids. Losses at the gene ends were 6 bases for V and 0 bases for J; bases not matched to a gene: 3. Sequenced sample: blood, either unsorted or a sorted T cell fraction (not recorded which). The TCR comes from a male donor with ankylosing spondylitis. The V call is TRBV12-3 or TRBV12-4, the J call TRBJ2-3, with 10 bases that match TRBD2. CDR3 sequence: CASSLAGVSTDTQYF. The CDR3, as DNA: TGTGCCAGCAGCCTAGCGGGAGTAAGCACAGATACGCAGTATTTT.